These T cell receptor beta chains were read from a single sample in a study of cytomegalovirus exposure and HLA in healthy donors. Clones were sequenced by immunoSEQ multiplex PCR, and TCRdb holds only the in-frame ones, with some missing. This table holds 150,000 to 200,000 clones, about 90% found once. The sequenced sample was PBMCs. The receptor set was obtained from a girl less than two years old in good health and CMV-seronegative. Both conserved end residues are part of each CDR3. The D gene is left open where the match is weak. Only part of the rows carry a size: once, few, many, or a class if the clone is expanded.

TRBJ1-4	-	-	12	TRBV29-1	CSAQGPNEKLFF	TGCAGCGCACAGGGCCCTAATGAAAAACTGTTTTTT
TRBJ2-1	-	TRBD2	17	TRBV5-4	CASSWQPGTSGSGEQFF	TGTGCCAGCAGCTGGCAGCCCGGGACTAGCGGGAGTGGCGAGCAGTTCTTC
TRBJ1-2	-	TRBD1	16	TRBV6-6	CASSRFGTGLPYGYTF	TGTGCCAGCAGTAGATTCGGGACAGGGCTCCCCTATGGCTACACCTTC
TRBJ2-5	few	TRBD1	13	TRBV19	CASSQGARETQYF	TGTGCCAGTAGTCAGGGGGCGCGAGAGACCCAGTACTTC
TRBJ1-6	-	-	17	TRBV5-8	CASSRQSSLSALFTLHF	TGTGCCAGCAGCCGGCAATCCTCGCTTTCGGCACTATTCACCCTCCACTTT
TRBJ1-4	-	TRBD1	11	TRBV29-1	CSHRTGEKLFF	TGCAGCCACCGGACAGGGGAAAAACTGTTTTTT
TRBJ2-3	few	-	14	TRBV30	CAWSVRTGIDTQYF	TGTGCCTGGAGTGTACGTACAGGGATTGATACGCAGTATTTT
TRBJ2-1	-	-	15	TRBV5-1	CASSNSGSSYNEQFF	TGCGCCAGCAGCAATAGCGGCAGCTCCTACAATGAGCAGTTCTTC
TRBJ2-2	-	-	15	TRBV10-3	CAISVDRPNTGELFF	TGTGCCATCAGTGTCGACAGACCAAACACCGGGGAGCTGTTTTTT
TRBJ2-7	few	-	16	TRBV7-6	CASSSTPGIGGFEQYF	TGTGCCAGCAGCTCTACCCCAGGAATAGGCGGGTTCGAGCAGTACTTC
TRBJ1-5	-	-	13	TRBV7-2	CASSQRGYQPQHF	TGTGCCAGCAGCCAGAGAGGATATCAGCCCCAGCATTTT
TRBJ2-1	-	-	13	TRBV7-9	CASCEAPLNEQFF	TGTGCCAGCTGCGAGGCCCCCTTAAATGAGCAGTTCTTC
TRBJ1-2	-	-	16	TRBV7-6	CASSARPLQGTSGYTF	TGTGCCAGCAGCGCCAGACCTCTACAGGGTACATCTGGCTACACCTTC
TRBJ2-7	-	-	16	TRBV5-5	CASSPAGQGYPYEQYF	TGTGCCAGCAGCCCCGCCGGGCAGGGCTATCCATACGAGCAGTACTTC
TRBJ2-3	-	TRBD2	15	TRBV7-6	CASSRLATSTDTQYF	TGTGCCAGCAGCAGACTAGCGACTAGCACAGATACGCAGTATTTT
TRBJ1-3	once	-	11	TRBV29-1	CSVQAGNTIYF	TGCAGCGTCCAGGCCGGAAACACCATATATTTT
TRBJ1-2	once	TRBD1	13	TRBV9	CASSGQGPSGYTF	TGTGCCAGCAGTGGACAGGGGCCCTCCGGCTACACCTTC
TRBJ1-3	-	TRBD1	11	TRBV30	CARDSGNTIYF	TGTGCCCGGGACAGTGGAAACACCATATATTTT
TRBJ1-2	-	TRBD1	13	TRBV2	CASNPTGGYGYTF	TGTGCCAGCAACCCCACAGGGGGCTATGGCTACACCTTC
TRBJ2-5	-	TRBD2	14	TRBV2	CASSLAGGLQTQYF	TGTGCCAGCTCTCTAGCGGGGGGATTGCAGACCCAGTACTTC
TRBJ1-1	-	-	15	TRBV2	CASRRQLLMNTEAFF	TGTGCCAGCAGGAGACAGTTACTAATGAACACTGAAGCTTTCTTT
TRBJ2-3	-	TRBD2	20	TRBV15	CATNTPLGLAGAGGTDTQYF	TGTGCCACCAACACTCCCCTGGGACTAGCGGGAGCCGGGGGCACAGATACGCAGTATTTT
TRBJ1-3	-	-	13	TRBV29-1	CSVEDLFSNTIYF	TGCAGCGTTGAAGATCTTTTTTCGAACACCATATATTTT
TRBJ2-4	-	-	15	TRBV27	CASRPPGLAKNIQYF	TGTGCCAGCAGACCACCCGGACTAGCCAAAAACATTCAGTACTTC
TRBJ2-5	-	TRBD1	14	TRBV6-5	CASSRTGNLGTQYF	TGTGCCAGCAGTCGGACAGGGAACCTAGGGACCCAGTACTTC
TRBJ2-1	once	TRBD2	17	TRBV7-2	CASSPPLGLGSLDEQFF	TGTGCCAGCAGCCCACCCCTCGGACTAGGGAGTCTCGATGAGCAGTTCTTC
TRBJ2-3	-	TRBD2	16	TRBV29-1	CSVAVLKGGPTDTQYF	TGCAGCGTTGCCGTGCTCAAGGGAGGGCCCACAGATACGCAGTATTTT
TRBJ2-3	-	TRBD2	16	TRBV5-1	CASSLGLAGVGDTQYF	TGCGCCAGCAGCTTGGGACTAGCGGGGGTGGGAGATACGCAGTATTTT
TRBJ2-1	-	TRBD1	14	TRBV9	CASSVGTGNNEQFF	TGTGCCAGCAGCGTAGGGACAGGGAACAATGAGCAGTTCTTC
TRBJ2-5	-	TRBD2	15	TRBV7-6	CASSSTSGRIETQYF	TGTGCCAGCAGCTCGACTAGCGGGAGGATAGAGACCCAGTACTTC
TRBJ2-3	once	TRBD2	15	TRBV27	CASSSLAGGGDTQYF	TGTGCCAGCAGTTCTCTAGCGGGCGGCGGAGATACGCAGTATTTT
TRBJ2-4	-	-	16	TRBV5-8	CASSLEEWYTKNIQYF	TGTGCCAGCAGCTTGGAGGAGTGGTATACCAAAAACATTCAGTACTTC
TRBJ1-2	-	TRBD1	13	TRBV6-5	CASRDRARYGYTF	TGTGCCAGCAGGGACAGGGCCCGTTATGGCTACACCTTC
TRBJ2-1	few	-	13	TRBV4-3	CASSQDPRYEQFF	TGCGCCAGCAGCCAAGACCCTAGGTATGAGCAGTTCTTC
TRBJ2-1	-	TRBD2	17	TRBV27	CASSPFPTSGANNEQFF	TGTGCCAGCAGTCCCTTCCCGACTAGCGGGGCCAACAATGAGCAGTTCTTC
TRBJ1-5	-	-	13	TRBV5-6	CASSPGRGQPQHF	TGTGCCAGCAGCCCAGGACGGGGACAGCCCCAGCATTTT
TRBJ2-7	-	TRBD1	15	TRBV4-1	CASSQEGTGLYEQYF	TGCGCCAGCAGCCAAGAGGGGACAGGGCTATACGAGCAGTACTTC
TRBJ2-7	-	TRBD1	14	TRBV5-1	CASSNGQGSHEQYF	TGCGCCAGCAGCAATGGACAGGGGAGTCACGAGCAGTACTTC
TRBJ1-6	-	TRBD1	14	TRBV19	CASNSGQASSPLHF	TGCGCCAGTAATTCGGGACAGGCTAGCTCACCCCTCCACTTT
TRBJ1-4	once	-	16	TRBV4-1	CASSQDPSATNEKLFF	TGCGCCAGCAGCCAAGATCCCAGTGCAACTAATGAAAAACTGTTTTTT
TRBJ1-2	few	TRBD1	13	TRBV9	CASSATGGAGYTF	TGTGCCAGCAGCGCTACAGGGGGAGCGGGCTACACCTTC
TRBJ1-1	-	-	14	TRBV19	CASRSDGGRTEAFF	TGTGCCAGTAGGTCCGACGGGGGAAGAACTGAAGCTTTCTTT
TRBJ2-7	-	-	13	TRBV4-1	CASSQVVVDEQYF	TGCGCCAGCAGCCAAGTAGTGGTCGACGAGCAGTACTTC
TRBJ2-3	-	TRBD2	15	TRBV7-2	CASSSGLAGTDTQYF	TGTGCCAGCAGCTCGGGACTAGCGGGTACAGATACGCAGTATTTT
TRBJ2-2	-	-	15	TRBV5-1	CASSLERFTPGELFF	TGCGCCAGCAGCTTGGAGAGATTTACGCCCGGTGAGCTGTTTTTT
TRBJ2-5	-	-	13	TRBV13	CASSSQGRETQYF	TGTGCCAGCAGCTCCCAAGGGAGAGAGACCCAGTACTTC
TRBJ2-5	-	-	11	TRBV18	CASSPREAQYF	TGTGCCAGCTCACCGAGAGAGGCCCAGTACTTC
TRBJ2-5	-	-	13	TRBV27	CASSPPGVETQYF	TGTGCCAGCAGTCCCCCGGGGGTAGAGACCCAGTACTTC
TRBJ2-1	-	-	14	TRBV7-2	CASSFTGTYNEQFF	TGTGCCAGCAGCTTCACGGGTACCTACAATGAGCAGTTCTTC
TRBJ1-2	once	-	14	TRBV21-1	CASPKGGQLYGYTF	TGTGCCAGCCCCAAGGGCGGACAGCTGTATGGCTACACCTTC
TRBJ2-5	-	TRBD2	15	TRBV4-1	CASSQDSGRGETQYF	TGCGCCAGCAGCCAAGATAGCGGGAGAGGGGAGACCCAGTACTTC
TRBJ2-7	-	TRBD2	17	TRBV5-1	CASSLGPGLAGLYEQYF	TGCGCCAGCAGCTTGGGGCCGGGACTAGCGGGGCTTTACGAGCAGTACTTC
TRBJ1-2	-	TRBD1	15	TRBV6-1	CASSTRTGGSGGYTF	TGTGCCAGCAGTACTCGGACAGGGGGCTCCGGTGGCTACACCTTC
TRBJ1-2	-	-	13	TRBV6-5	CASSTGPNYGYTF	TGTGCCAGCAGTACAGGGCCTAACTATGGCTACACCTTC
TRBJ2-2	-	-	17	TRBV5-1	CASSGAGRGLNTGELFF	TGCGCCAGCAGCGGGGCCGGGCGAGGCCTCAACACCGGGGAGCTGTTTTTT
TRBJ2-2	-	TRBD1	16	TRBV5-1	CASSVQGQGNTGELFF	TGCGCCAGCAGCGTACAAGGACAGGGTAACACCGGGGAGCTGTTTTTT
TRBJ1-1	-	TRBD1	16	TRBV10-3	CAIRARGLGLNTEAFF	TGTGCCATCAGGGCCAGGGGGCTAGGGTTGAACACTGAAGCTTTCTTT
TRBJ2-7	-	TRBD2	13	TRBV4-1	CASSRTSSYEQYF	TGCGCCAGCAGCCGGACTAGCTCCTACGAGCAGTACTTC